The present T cell receptor (beta chain) was sequenced within a study of OX40 agonist ivuxolimab in advanced cancers. Describing the broader study: The costimulatory receptor OX40 (CD134) was targeted by ivuxolimab, a fully human IgG2 agonistic monoclonal antibody. Of the roughly 50 dose-escalation patients, hepatocellular carcinoma was present in 19, melanoma in some 15, renal cell carcinoma in 9 and head and neck cancer in 9. Patients were allowed to have had prior anti-PD-1, anti-PD-L1 or anti-CTLA-4 therapy, and less than 45% of the dose-escalation patients had previously received checkpoint inhibitors. Intravenous ivuxolimab was administered to patients every 2 weeks at six dose levels: 0.01, 0.1, 0.3, 1.5, 3 and 10 mg/kg. Partial responses occurred in three dose-escalation patients: two with cutaneous melanoma and one with hepatocellular carcinoma. The point of sequencing TCRbeta in the periphery was to test whether ivuxolimab changed TCR sequence diversity and drove clonal T-cell expansion. The paper covers the monotherapy dose-escalation part of the phase I ivuxolimab trial, which included N of about 50 patients. The dose-escalation cohort was almost 85% male with a mean age of approximately 59 years, ranging from roughly 20 to 80. Study-wide findings and limitations: Low levels of normalized T-cell clonal expansion were also shown by some nonresponding patients. The antigen specificity of the peripheral T cells that underwent clonal expansion was not determined. At doses of 0.1 to 3.0 mg/kg, clonal expansion of both CD4+ and CD8+ T cells in blood was seen between baseline and week 6. After ivuxolimab, expanded clones were on average more numerous among CD8+ T cells than among CD4+ T cells. Partial responders in the 0.1-3.0 mg/kg groups had among the lowest normalized peripheral clonal expansion, especially among CD8+ T cells.

In regard to this clone: The target of this receptor is not known. No base qualities exist here, and no much larger clone lies one base off it.

The CDR3, from cysteine to phenylalanine, totals 19 residues. Just the 57-base CDR3 DNA is kept, in frame starting at base 1. The germline V gene supplies CDR1 SGHDT and CDR2 YYEEEE. V is pruned by 4 bases and J by 0 bases, leaving 17 bases of the junction without a gene match. The trial excluded patients who had a history of autoimmune disease or who were on systemic immunosuppression. In every dose cohort, peripheral blood was drawn for TCR sequencing at baseline, cycle 4 day 1, and cycle 7 day 1. Samples were obtained from an open-label, multicenter, first-in-human phase I dose-escalation trial of ivuxolimab. The trial enrolled adults with locally advanced or metastatic head and neck squamous cell, hepatocellular, melanoma or renal cell carcinoma. Before TCR sequencing, CD4+ T cells and CD8+ T cells from peripheral blood were sorted into separate populations. For sequencing of the TCRbeta CDR3 region, genomic DNA was extracted from the sorted cells. The immunoSEQ Assay was used to sequence the TCRbeta CDR3 regions. TCRdb holds this immuneACCESS table with in-frame rearrangements only. Some clones are missing; in checked studies, unresolved V genes explain under half, and the rest has no known cause. In all, the sample holds tens of thousands of clones, and roughly 85% of those were seen once. The ten largest clones capture roughly 5.2% of the sample.

The sequence came from an adult with an advanced solid tumor such as melanoma, head and neck, liver or kidney cancer. The V gene is TRBV5-6 and the J gene is TRBJ2-7; TRBD1 agrees with 9 junctional bases. The sequencing here drew on CD4+ or CD8+ T cells sorted from blood, taken in a trial of the OX40 agonist ivuxolimab. CDR3 reads: CASSVFMGAGQGHSYEQYF. The nucleotide sequence is TGTGCCAGCAGCGTCTTTATGGGGGCAGGACAGGGGCACTCCTACGAGCAGTACTTC.